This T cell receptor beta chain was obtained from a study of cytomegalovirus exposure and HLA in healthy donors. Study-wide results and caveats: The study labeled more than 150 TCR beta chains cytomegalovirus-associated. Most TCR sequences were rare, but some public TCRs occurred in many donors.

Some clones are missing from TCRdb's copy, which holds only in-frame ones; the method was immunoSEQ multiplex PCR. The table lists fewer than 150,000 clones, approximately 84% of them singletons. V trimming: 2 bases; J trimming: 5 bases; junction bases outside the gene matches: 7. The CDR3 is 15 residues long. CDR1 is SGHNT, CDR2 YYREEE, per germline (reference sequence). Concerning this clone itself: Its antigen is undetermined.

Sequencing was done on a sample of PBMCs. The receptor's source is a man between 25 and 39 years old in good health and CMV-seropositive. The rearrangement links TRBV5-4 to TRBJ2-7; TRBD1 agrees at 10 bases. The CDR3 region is CASSFPGTGANEQYF. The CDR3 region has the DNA TGTGCCAGCAGCTTTCCGGGGACAGGGGCCAACGAGCAGTACTTC.